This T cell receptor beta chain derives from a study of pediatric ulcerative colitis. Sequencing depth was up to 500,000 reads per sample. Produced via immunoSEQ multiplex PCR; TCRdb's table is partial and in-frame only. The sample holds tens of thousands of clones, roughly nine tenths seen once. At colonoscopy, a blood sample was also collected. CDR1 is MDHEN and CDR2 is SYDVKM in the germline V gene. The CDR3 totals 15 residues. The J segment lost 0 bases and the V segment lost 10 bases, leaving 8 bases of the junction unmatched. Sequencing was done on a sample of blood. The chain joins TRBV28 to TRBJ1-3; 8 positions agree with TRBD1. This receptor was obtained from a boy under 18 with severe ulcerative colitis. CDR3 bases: TGTGCCACCCAACAGGGGGACCACTCTGGAAACACCATATATTTT. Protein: CATQQGDHSGNTIYF.